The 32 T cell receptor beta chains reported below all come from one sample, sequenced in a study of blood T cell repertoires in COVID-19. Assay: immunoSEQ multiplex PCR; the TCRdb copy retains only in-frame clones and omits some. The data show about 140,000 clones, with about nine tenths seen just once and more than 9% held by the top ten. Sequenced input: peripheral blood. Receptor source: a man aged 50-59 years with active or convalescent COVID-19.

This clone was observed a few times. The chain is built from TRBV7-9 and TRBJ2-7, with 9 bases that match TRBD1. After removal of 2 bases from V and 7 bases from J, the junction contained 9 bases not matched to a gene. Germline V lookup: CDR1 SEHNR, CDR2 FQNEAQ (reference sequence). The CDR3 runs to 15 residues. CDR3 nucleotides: TGTGCCAGCAGCTTATTGGGACAGGGAGGTTTTGAGCAGTACTTC. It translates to CASSLLGQGGFEQYF. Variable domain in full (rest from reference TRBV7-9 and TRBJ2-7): DTGVSQNPRHKITKRGQNVTFRCDPISEHNRLYWYRQTLGQGPEFLTYFQNEAQLEKSRLLSDRFSAERPKGSFSTLEIQRTEQGDSAMYLCASSLLGQGGFEQYFGPGTRLTVT.

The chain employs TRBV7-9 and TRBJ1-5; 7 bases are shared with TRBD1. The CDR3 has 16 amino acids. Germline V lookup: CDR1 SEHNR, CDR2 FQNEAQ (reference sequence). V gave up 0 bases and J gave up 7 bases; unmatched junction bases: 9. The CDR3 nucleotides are TGTGCCAGCAGCTTAGCAGGGGGCACGTTGAAGCAGCCCCAGCATTTT. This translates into CASSLAGGTLKQPQHF.

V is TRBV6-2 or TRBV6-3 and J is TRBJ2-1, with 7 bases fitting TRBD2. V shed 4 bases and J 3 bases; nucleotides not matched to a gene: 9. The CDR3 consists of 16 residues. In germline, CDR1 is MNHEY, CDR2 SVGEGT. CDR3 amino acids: CASSSSIAGFYNEQFF. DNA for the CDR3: TGTGCCAGCAGTTCCTCTATAGCGGGTTTCTACAATGAGCAGTTCTTC.

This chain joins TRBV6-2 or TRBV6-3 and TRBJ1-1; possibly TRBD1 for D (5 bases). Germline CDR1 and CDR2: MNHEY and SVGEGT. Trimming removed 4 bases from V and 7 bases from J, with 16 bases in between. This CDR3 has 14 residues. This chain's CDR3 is CASSSSLGQGEAFF. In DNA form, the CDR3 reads TGTGCCAGCAGTTCCTCACTGGGGCAAGGTGAAGCTTTCTTT.

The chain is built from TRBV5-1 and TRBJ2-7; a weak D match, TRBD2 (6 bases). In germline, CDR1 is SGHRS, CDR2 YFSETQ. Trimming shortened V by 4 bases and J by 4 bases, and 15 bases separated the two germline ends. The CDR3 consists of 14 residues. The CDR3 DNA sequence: TGCGCCAGCAGCCTCCGGGACTCGATGTACGAGCAGTACTTC. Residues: CASSLRDSMYEQYF.

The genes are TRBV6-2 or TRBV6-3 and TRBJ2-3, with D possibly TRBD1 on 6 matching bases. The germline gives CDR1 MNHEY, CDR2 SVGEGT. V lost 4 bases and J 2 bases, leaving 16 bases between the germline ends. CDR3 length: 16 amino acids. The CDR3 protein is CASSWTVERITDTQYF. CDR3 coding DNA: TGTGCCAGCAGTTGGACAGTCGAGAGAATCACAGATACGCAGTATTTT.

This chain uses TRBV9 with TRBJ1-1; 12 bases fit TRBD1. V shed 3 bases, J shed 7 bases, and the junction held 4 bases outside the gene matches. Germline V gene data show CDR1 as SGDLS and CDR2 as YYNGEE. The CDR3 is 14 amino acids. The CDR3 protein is CASSAGQGAGEAFF. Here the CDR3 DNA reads TGTGCCAGCAGCGCGGGACAGGGGGCTGGTGAAGCTTTCTTT. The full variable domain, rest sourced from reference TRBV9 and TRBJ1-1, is DSGVTQTPKHLITATGQRVTLRCSPRSGDLSVYWYQQSLDQGLQFLIQYYNGEERAKGNILERFSAQQFPDLHSELNLSSLELGDSALYFCASSAGQGAGEAFFGQGTRLTVV.

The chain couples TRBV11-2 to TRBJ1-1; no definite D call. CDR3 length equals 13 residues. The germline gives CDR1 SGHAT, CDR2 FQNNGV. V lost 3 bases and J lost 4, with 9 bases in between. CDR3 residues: CASSLNRATEAFF. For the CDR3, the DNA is TGTGCCAGCAGCTTGAACAGAGCCACTGAAGCTTTCTTT. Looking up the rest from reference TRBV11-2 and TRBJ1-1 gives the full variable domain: EAGVAQSPRYKIIEKRQSVAFWCNPISGHATLYWYQQILGQGPKLLIQFQNNGVVDDSQLPKDRFSAERLKGVDSTLKIQPAKLEDSAVYLCASSLNRATEAFFGQGTRLTVV.

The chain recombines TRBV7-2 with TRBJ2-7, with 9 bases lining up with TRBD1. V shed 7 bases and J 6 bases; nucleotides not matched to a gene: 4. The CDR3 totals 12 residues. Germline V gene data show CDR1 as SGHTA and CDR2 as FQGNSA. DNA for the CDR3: TGTGCCAGCAACAGGGGGCACGGCGAGCAGTACTTC. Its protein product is CASNRGHGEQYF.

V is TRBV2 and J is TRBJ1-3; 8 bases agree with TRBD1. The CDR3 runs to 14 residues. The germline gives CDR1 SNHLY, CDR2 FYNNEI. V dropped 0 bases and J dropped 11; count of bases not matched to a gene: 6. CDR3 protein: CASSEARQGAAIYF. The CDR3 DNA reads TGTGCCAGCAGTGAAGCACGTCAGGGGGCCGCCATATATTTT.

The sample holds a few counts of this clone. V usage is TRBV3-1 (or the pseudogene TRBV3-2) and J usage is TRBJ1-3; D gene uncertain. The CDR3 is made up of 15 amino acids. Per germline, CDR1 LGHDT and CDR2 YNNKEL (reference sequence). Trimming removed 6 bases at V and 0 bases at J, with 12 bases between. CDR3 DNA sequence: TGTGCCAGCAGTCAGACGGGTAACTCTGGAAACACCATATATTTT. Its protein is CASSQTGNSGNTIYF.

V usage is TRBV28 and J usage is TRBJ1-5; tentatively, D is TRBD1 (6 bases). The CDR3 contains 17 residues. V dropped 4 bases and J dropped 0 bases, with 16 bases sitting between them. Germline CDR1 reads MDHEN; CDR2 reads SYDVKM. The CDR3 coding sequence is TGTGCCAGCAGTTCCTCCGGGACATTTTATAGCAATCAGCCCCAGCATTTT. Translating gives CASSSSGTFYSNQPQHF.

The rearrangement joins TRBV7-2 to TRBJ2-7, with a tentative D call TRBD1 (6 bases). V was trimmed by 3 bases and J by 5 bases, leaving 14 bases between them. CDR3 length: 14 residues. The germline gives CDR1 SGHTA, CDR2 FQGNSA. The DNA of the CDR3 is TGTGCCAGCAGCTTCCCTGGAACAGGGAACGAGCAGTACTTC. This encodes CASSFPGTGNEQYF.

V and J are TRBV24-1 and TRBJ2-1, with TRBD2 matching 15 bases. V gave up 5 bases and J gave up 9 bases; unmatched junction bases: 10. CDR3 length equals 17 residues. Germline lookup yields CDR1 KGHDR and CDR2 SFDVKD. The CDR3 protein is CATSGPGTSGRWSEQFF. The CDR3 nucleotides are TGTGCCACCAGTGGACCCGGGACTAGCGGGAGGTGGAGTGAGCAGTTCTTC.

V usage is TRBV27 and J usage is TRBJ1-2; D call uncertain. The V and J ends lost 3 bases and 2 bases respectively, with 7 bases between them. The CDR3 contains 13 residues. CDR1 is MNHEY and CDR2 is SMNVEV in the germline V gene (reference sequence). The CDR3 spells CASSFWQNYGYTF. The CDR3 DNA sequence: TGTGCCAGCAGTTTTTGGCAGAACTATGGCTACACCTTC.

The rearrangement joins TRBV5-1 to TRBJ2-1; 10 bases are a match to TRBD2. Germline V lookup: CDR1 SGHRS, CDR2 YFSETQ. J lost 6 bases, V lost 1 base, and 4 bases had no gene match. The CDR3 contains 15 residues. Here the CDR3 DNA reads TGCGCCAGCAGCTTGACAGCGGGAGGGCCCAATGAGCAGTTCTTC. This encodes CASSLTAGGPNEQFF.

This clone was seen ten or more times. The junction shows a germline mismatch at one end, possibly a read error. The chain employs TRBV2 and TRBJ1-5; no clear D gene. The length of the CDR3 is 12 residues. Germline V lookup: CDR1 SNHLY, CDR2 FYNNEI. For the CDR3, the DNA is TGTGCCAGCAGTGAGGGCAAACAGCCCCAGCATTTT. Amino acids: CASSEGKQPQHF.

The CDR3 coding sequence is TGTGCCAGCAGTGGTAGGACTAGCGGGAGAGTCGCAGATACGCAGTATTTT. Protein: CASSGRTSGRVADTQYF. J is TRBJ2-3 and V is TRBV6-1, with 13 bases lining up with TRBD2. The CDR3 extends over 17 amino acids. Germline V gives CDR1 MNHNS, CDR2 SASEGT. Germline trimming cut 4 bases from V and 4 bases from J; bases unmatched to any gene: 8.

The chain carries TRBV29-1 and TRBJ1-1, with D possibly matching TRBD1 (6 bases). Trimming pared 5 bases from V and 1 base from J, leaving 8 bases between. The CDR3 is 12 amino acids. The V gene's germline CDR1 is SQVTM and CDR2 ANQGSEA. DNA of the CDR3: TGCAGCGTTAAGACAGGGAACACTGAAGCTTTCTTT. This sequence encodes CSVKTGNTEAFF.

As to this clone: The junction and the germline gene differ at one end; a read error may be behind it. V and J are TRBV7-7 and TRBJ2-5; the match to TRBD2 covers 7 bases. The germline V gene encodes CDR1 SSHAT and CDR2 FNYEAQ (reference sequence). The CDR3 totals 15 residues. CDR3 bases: TGTGCTAGCAGCTTAGGGGCTAGCGGCCAAGAGACCCAGTACTTC. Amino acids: CASSLGASGQETQYF. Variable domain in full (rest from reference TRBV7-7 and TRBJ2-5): GAGVSQSPRYKVTKRGQDVTLRCDPISSHATLYWYQQALGQGPEFLTYFNYEAQPDKSGLPSDRFSAERPEGSISTLTIQRTEQRDSAMYRCASSLGASGQETQYFGPGTRLLVL.

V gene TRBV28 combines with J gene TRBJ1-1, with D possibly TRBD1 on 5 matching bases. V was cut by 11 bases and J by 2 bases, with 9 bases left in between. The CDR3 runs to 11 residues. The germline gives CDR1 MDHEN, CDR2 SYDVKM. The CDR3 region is CAGGGNTEAFF. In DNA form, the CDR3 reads TGTGCCGGGGGGGGAAACACTGAAGCTTTCTTT.

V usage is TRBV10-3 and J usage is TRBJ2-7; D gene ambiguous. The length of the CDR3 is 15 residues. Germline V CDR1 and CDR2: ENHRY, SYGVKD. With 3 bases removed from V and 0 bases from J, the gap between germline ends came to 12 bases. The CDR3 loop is CAISDLPPGSYEQYF. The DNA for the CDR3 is TGTGCCATCAGTGATCTTCCCCCAGGCTCCTACGAGCAGTACTTC.

CDR3 bases: TGCGCCAGCAGCCCTTTAGGGGCCAATCAGCCCCAGCATTTT. Its translation is CASSPLGANQPQHF. The rearrangement uses TRBV10-2 and TRBJ1-5; D might be TRBD1 (5 bases). Germline V CDR1 and CDR2: WSHSY, SAAADI. V was trimmed by 6 bases and J by 3 bases, leaving 12 bases between them. The CDR3 runs to 14 residues.

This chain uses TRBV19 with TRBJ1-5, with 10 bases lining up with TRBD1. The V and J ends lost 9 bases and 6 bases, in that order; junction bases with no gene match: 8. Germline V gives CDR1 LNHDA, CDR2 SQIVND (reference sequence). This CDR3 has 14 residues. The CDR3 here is CASQETGGFQPQHF. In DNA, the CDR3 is TGTGCCAGCCAAGAGACAGGGGGCTTTCAGCCCCAGCATTTT.

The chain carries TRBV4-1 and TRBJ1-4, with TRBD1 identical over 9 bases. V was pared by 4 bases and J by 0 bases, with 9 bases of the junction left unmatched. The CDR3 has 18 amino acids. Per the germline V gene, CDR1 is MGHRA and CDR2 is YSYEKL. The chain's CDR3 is CASSRDRDFATTNEKLFF. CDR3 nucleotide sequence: TGCGCCAGCAGCCGGGACAGGGACTTTGCTACAACTAATGAAAAACTGTTTTTT.

The CDR3 reads CASKDGGSGGHEQYF. CDR3 nucleotides: TGTGCCAGCAAAGATGGGGGTAGCGGTGGACACGAGCAGTACTTC. V gene TRBV6-5 combines with J gene TRBJ2-7; tentatively, D is TRBD2 (6 bases). V was clipped by 7 bases and J by 5 bases, with 21 bases between them. The germline gives CDR1 MNHEY, CDR2 SVGAGI. This CDR3 contains 15 residues.

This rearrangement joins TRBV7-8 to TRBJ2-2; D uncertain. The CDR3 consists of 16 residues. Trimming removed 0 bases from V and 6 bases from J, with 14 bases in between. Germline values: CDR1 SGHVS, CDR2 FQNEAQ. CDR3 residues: CASSLARLPRPGELFF. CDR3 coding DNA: TGTGCCAGCAGCTTAGCGCGACTCCCGAGGCCCGGGGAGCTGTTTTTT.

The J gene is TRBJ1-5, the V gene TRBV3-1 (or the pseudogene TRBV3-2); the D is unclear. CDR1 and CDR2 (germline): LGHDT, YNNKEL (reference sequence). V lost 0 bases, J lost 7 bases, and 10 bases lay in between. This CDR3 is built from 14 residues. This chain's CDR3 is CASSQERSGQPQHF. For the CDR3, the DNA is TGTGCCAGCAGCCAAGAGAGGTCCGGACAGCCCCAGCATTTT.

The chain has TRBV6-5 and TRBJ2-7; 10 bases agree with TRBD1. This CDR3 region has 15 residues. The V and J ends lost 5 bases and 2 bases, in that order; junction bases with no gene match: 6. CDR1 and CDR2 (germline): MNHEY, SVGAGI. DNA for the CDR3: TGTGCCAGCAGTACGGGACAGGGGACCCCCTACGAGCAGTACTTC. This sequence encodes CASSTGQGTPYEQYF.

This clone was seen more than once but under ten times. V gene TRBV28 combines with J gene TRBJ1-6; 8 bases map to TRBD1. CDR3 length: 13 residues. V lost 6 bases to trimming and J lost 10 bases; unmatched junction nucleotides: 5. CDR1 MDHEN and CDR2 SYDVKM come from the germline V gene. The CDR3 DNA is TGTGCCAGCAGGGGCAGGGGGCCGTCACCCCTCCACTTT. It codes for CASRGRGPSPLHF.

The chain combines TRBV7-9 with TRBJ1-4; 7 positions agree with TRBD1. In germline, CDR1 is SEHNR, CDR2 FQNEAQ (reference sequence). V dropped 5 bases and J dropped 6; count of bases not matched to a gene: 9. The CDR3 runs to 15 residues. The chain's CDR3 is CASSPGGFSDEKLFF. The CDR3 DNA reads TGTGCCAGCAGCCCAGGGGGGTTCTCGGATGAAAAACTGTTTTTT.

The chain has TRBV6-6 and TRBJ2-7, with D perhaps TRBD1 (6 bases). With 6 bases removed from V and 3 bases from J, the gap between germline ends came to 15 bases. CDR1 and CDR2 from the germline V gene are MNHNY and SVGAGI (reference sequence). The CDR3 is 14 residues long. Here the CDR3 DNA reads TGTGCCAGCAGGAACCGGGACATCCGCTACGAGCAGTACTTC. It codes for CASRNRDIRYEQYF.